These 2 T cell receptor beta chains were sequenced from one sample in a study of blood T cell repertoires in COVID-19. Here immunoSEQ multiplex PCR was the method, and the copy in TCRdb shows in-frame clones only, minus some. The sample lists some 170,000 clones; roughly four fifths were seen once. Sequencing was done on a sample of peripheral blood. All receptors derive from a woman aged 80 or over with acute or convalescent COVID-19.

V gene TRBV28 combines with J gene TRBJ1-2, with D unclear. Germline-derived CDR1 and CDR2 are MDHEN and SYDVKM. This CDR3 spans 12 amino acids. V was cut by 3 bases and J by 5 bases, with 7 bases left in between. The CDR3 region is CASSLGRYGYTF. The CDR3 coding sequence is TGTGCCAGCAGTTTGGGGAGATATGGCTACACCTTC.

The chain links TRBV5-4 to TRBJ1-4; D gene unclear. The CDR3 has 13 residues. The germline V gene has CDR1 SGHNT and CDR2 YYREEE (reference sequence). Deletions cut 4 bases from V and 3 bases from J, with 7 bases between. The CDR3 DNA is TGTGCCAGCAGCCCGAGCCCTAATGAAAAACTGTTTTTT. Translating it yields CASSPSPNEKLFF.